This is a list of T cell receptor beta chains from one sample in a study of Tregs in tolerant kidney transplant recipients. Profiling relied on immunoSEQ multiplex PCR, and the TCRdb table lists in-frame clones only, not all of them. The sample gives 75,000 to 100,000 clones, around nine tenths of which show up once; 4.7% is in the top ten. The material sequenced was CD8+ T cells from blood. Receptors were obtained from a human donor in good health. Both conserved end residues are part of each CDR3. Fields, in order: CDR3 DNA, CDR3 protein, V gene, J gene, clone size, D gene. A D gene is named only where the DNA matches it firmly. Some rows have no size entry. The others give once, few or many, or a class for an expanded clone.

DNA: TGTGCCAGCAGTTCCGACAGGGGCAATGAGCAGTTCTTC
CDR3: CASSSDRGNEQFF
V: TRBV27
J: TRBJ2-1
size: -
D: TRBD1

DNA: TGTGCCAGCAGTCCGTTGGGAGGCGGGGCGCGGTACGAGCAGTACTTC
CDR3: CASSPLGGGARYEQYF
V: TRBV27
J: TRBJ2-7
size: -
D: -

DNA: TGTGCCAGCAGCTTATTACTAAACACCGGGGAGCTGTTTTTT
CDR3: CASSLLLNTGELFF
V: TRBV7-9
J: TRBJ2-2
size: -
D: -

DNA: TGTGCCAGCAGCTCGGACAGGTTCTCCAACACCGGGGAGCTGTTTTTT
CDR3: CASSSDRFSNTGELFF
V: TRBV5-8
J: TRBJ2-2
size: -
D: TRBD1

DNA: TGTGCCAGCAGTTCCGCGGACAGGGCGCACGAGCAGTACTTC
CDR3: CASSSADRAHEQYF
V: TRBV2
J: TRBJ2-7
size: -
D: TRBD1

DNA: TGTGCCAGTAGTATTTCGACGGCTAGCAATCAGCCCCAGCATTTT
CDR3: CASSISTASNQPQHF
V: TRBV19
J: TRBJ1-5
size: few
D: -

DNA: TGTGCCAGCAGCTTAGAGCAGGAGCAGTTCTTC
CDR3: CASSLEQEQFF
V: TRBV11-2
J: TRBJ2-1
size: -
D: -

DNA: TGTGCCAGCAGCGTACTAGCGATGGACAATGAGCAGTTCTTC
CDR3: CASSVLAMDNEQFF
V: TRBV9
J: TRBJ2-1
size: -
D: -

DNA: TGTGCCACCGGTTCAGGGACAGGGGGATTCAATGAGCAGTTCTTC
CDR3: CATGSGTGGFNEQFF
V: TRBV15
J: TRBJ2-1
size: few
D: TRBD1

DNA: TGTGCCAGCAGCGTAGGAGGGGGCGGAAATCAGCCCCAGCATTTT
CDR3: CASSVGGGGNQPQHF
V: TRBV9
J: TRBJ1-5
size: -
D: TRBD1

DNA: TGCAGCGTTTCTAACAGTTGGGGGGAGCAGTACTTC
CDR3: CSVSNSWGEQYF
V: TRBV29-1
J: TRBJ2-7
size: -
D: -

DNA: TGCGCCAGCAGCCAAGAAACCGGGAGCCGGAGAGATGGCTACACCTTC
CDR3: CASSQETGSRRDGYTF
V: TRBV4-1
J: TRBJ1-2
size: -
D: -

DNA: TGTGCCAGCTCACCGAAGGGGGAACGGGGGGCGAACACTGAAGCTTTCTTT
CDR3: CASSPKGERGANTEAFF
V: TRBV18
J: TRBJ1-1
size: -
D: -

DNA: TGTGCCACGTCTCTGGGCACTGAAGCTTTCTTT
CDR3: CATSLGTEAFF
V: TRBV27
J: TRBJ1-1
size: few
D: -

DNA: TGTGCCAGCAGCATTCTTGGGAGCGAGCAGTACTTC
CDR3: CASSILGSEQYF
V: TRBV6-5
J: TRBJ2-7
size: -
D: -

DNA: TGTGCCAGCACCACTCAAGGCAGGGTCCCTGGCTACACCTTC
CDR3: CASTTQGRVPGYTF
V: TRBV5-4
J: TRBJ1-2
size: -
D: -

DNA: TGTGCCAGCAGCTTGAAGACAGGATTTTTCTATGGCTACACCTTC
CDR3: CASSLKTGFFYGYTF
V: TRBV5-4
J: TRBJ1-2
size: -
D: -

DNA: TGTGCCAGCAGCTTAGCCGGGACAGTTTACAATGAGCAGTTCTTC
CDR3: CASSLAGTVYNEQFF
V: TRBV7-6
J: TRBJ2-1
size: -
D: TRBD1

DNA: TGTGCCAGCAGCTCTCCCGGGACAGACATGCTTAGTGGCTACACCTTC
CDR3: CASSSPGTDMLSGYTF
V: TRBV5-4
J: TRBJ1-2
size: once
D: TRBD1

DNA: TGTGCCAGCTTGACTAGGACTAGCGGGGCCGACTACGAGCAGTACTTC
CDR3: CASLTRTSGADYEQYF
V: TRBV2
J: TRBJ2-7
size: -
D: TRBD2

DNA: TGTGCCAGCAGTTTAACCCCTTTAGGACTAGCGGGAGGGCCGGACACAGATACGCAGTATTTT
CDR3: CASSLTPLGLAGGPDTDTQYF
V: TRBV27
J: TRBJ2-3
size: -
D: TRBD2

DNA: TGTGCCAGCAGCTTGGACCCGGGACTAGTCCGCTACGAGCAGTACTTC
CDR3: CASSLDPGLVRYEQYF
V: TRBV5-5
J: TRBJ2-7
size: once
D: TRBD2

DNA: TGTGCCAGCAGCCCTTGGGGCAGGTCCAATGAGCAGTTCTTC
CDR3: CASSPWGRSNEQFF
V: TRBV11-3
J: TRBJ2-1
size: -
D: -

DNA: TGTGCCAGCTCACCCGGGAATGAGCAGTTCTTC
CDR3: CASSPGNEQFF
V: TRBV18
J: TRBJ2-1
size: -
D: -

DNA: TGTGCCAGCAGCCCTTCTAGCGGGAGGACTAATGAGCAGTTCTTC
CDR3: CASSPSSGRTNEQFF
V: TRBV4-2
J: TRBJ2-1
size: -
D: TRBD2

DNA: TGTGCCAGCAGCTTAACGTTGGGGGCGGCCGTCCCCGGGGAGCTGTTTTTT
CDR3: CASSLTLGAAVPGELFF
V: TRBV7-3
J: TRBJ2-2
size: -
D: -

DNA: TGTGCCAGCAGTTACAGGGCAGGGAACACTGAAGCTTTCTTT
CDR3: CASSYRAGNTEAFF
V: TRBV6-5
J: TRBJ1-1
size: -
D: -

DNA: TGTGCCAGCAGTGAATGGACAGTCTCCTACGAGCAGTACTTC
CDR3: CASSEWTVSYEQYF
V: TRBV6-1
J: TRBJ2-7
size: -
D: -

DNA: TGTGCCAGCAGCCCGGACCCCTACTACGAGCAGTACTTC
CDR3: CASSPDPYYEQYF
V: TRBV27
J: TRBJ2-7
size: -
D: -

DNA: TGTGCCAGCAGCGTCGACCTCGGTGCCGGGGAGCTGTTTTTT
CDR3: CASSVDLGAGELFF
V: TRBV9
J: TRBJ2-2
size: -
D: -

DNA: TGTGCCAGCAGCCGGGACAGGGGCGATTACAATGAGCAGTTCTTC
CDR3: CASSRDRGDYNEQFF
V: TRBV5-6
J: TRBJ2-1
size: -
D: TRBD1

DNA: TGTGCCAGCAGCTCGACAGCCTCTAACTATGGCTACACCTTC
CDR3: CASSSTASNYGYTF
V: TRBV7-9
J: TRBJ1-2
size: -
D: -

DNA: TGTGCCAGCAGCGCGCCGGGACAGGCACTTTGGGACACTGAAGCTTTCTTT
CDR3: CASSAPGQALWDTEAFF
V: TRBV5-8
J: TRBJ1-1
size: -
D: TRBD1

DNA: TGTGCCAGCGGCGGTGGCCGGGAGACCCAGTACTTC
CDR3: CASGGGRETQYF
V: TRBV6-4
J: TRBJ2-5
size: -
D: -

DNA: TGTGCCAGTAGTTCCCCTGGACAGCTTAATGAAAAACTGTTTTTT
CDR3: CASSSPGQLNEKLFF
V: TRBV19
J: TRBJ1-4
size: -
D: -

DNA: TGTGCCAGCAGCCAATTTCCGCAGCCCGAGGGGCTTTCATGGTATGGCTACACCTTC
CDR3: CASSQFPQPEGLSWYGYTF
V: TRBV14
J: TRBJ1-2
size: -
D: -

DNA: TGTGCCAGCAGCGGGGACAGCGGGGAGCTGTTTTTT
CDR3: CASSGDSGELFF
V: TRBV7-3
J: TRBJ2-2
size: -
D: TRBD1

DNA: TGTGCCAGCAGCGGGCGGTGGGGGGAAGAGACCCAGTACTTC
CDR3: CASSGRWGEETQYF
V: TRBV9
J: TRBJ2-5
size: -
D: -

DNA: TGTGCCAGCAGTTACTCGAACAGGGACGGCTACACCTTC
CDR3: CASSYSNRDGYTF
V: TRBV6-5
J: TRBJ1-2
size: -
D: -

DNA: TGTGCCAGCAGTGACTCGACTGGGGGCCACGGGGAGCTGTTTTTT
CDR3: CASSDSTGGHGELFF
V: TRBV6-4
J: TRBJ2-2
size: -
D: -

DNA: TGTGCCAGCAGCTTATTGGACAATGAGCAGTTCTTC
CDR3: CASSLLDNEQFF
V: TRBV7-9
J: TRBJ2-1
size: -
D: -

DNA: TGCGCCAGCAGCCTAGCGGGCTCTCCCACAGATACGCAGTATTTT
CDR3: CASSLAGSPTDTQYF
V: TRBV4-1
J: TRBJ2-3
size: -
D: TRBD2

DNA: TGCGCCAGCAGCTTTCAGGTCTCGGGGACTAGCGATCTCGCGTTCTACAATGAGCAGTTCTTC
CDR3: CASSFQVSGTSDLAFYNEQFF
V: TRBV5-1
J: TRBJ2-1
size: -
D: TRBD2

DNA: TGTGCCAGCAGCTTAATACCGTCAGGCTACAATGAGCAGTTCTTC
CDR3: CASSLIPSGYNEQFF
V: TRBV7-6
J: TRBJ2-1
size: -
D: -

DNA: TGTGCCAGCAGCTTGGCGGACAGGGCGTACCAAGAGACCCAGTACTTC
CDR3: CASSLADRAYQETQYF
V: TRBV5-6
J: TRBJ2-5
size: -
D: TRBD1

DNA: TGTGCCAGCACCTTTGGGTGGGAAGCTTTCTTT
CDR3: CASTFGWEAFF
V: TRBV6-5
J: TRBJ1-1
size: -
D: -

DNA: TGTGCCATCAGGACTACCGGGACAGGGTTATACGAGCAGTACTTC
CDR3: CAIRTTGTGLYEQYF
V: TRBV10-3
J: TRBJ2-7
size: -
D: TRBD1

DNA: TGTGCCAGCAGTTTGGGAGGGCCCGGGTATAACGAGCAGTACTTC
CDR3: CASSLGGPGYNEQYF
V: TRBV27
J: TRBJ2-7
size: -
D: TRBD2

DNA: TGTGCCAGCAGGAAACAGGGCCTGGAGACCCAGTACTTC
CDR3: CASRKQGLETQYF
V: TRBV21-1
J: TRBJ2-5
size: -
D: -

DNA: TGTGCCAGCAGCCAGGGGGGGGAATGGAACGAGCAGTACTTC
CDR3: CASSQGGEWNEQYF
V: TRBV7-6
J: TRBJ2-7
size: once
D: -

DNA: TGTGCCAGCAGCTGGGGACTAGCGGGAGTTAATGAGCAGTTCTTC
CDR3: CASSWGLAGVNEQFF
V: TRBV5-5
J: TRBJ2-1
size: -
D: TRBD2

DNA: TGTGCCAGCAGCTTATTCGACGAGCAGTACTTC
CDR3: CASSLFDEQYF
V: TRBV5-4
J: TRBJ2-7
size: once
D: -

DNA: TGTGCCAGCAGCTCCATTGACAGAACCCATGGCTACACCTTC
CDR3: CASSSIDRTHGYTF
V: TRBV7-9
J: TRBJ1-2
size: -
D: -

DNA: TGTGCCAGTAGTATACCGGCAATTGGCAGCATGAACACTGAAGCTTTCTTT
CDR3: CASSIPAIGSMNTEAFF
V: TRBV19
J: TRBJ1-1
size: -
D: -

DNA: TGTGCCAGCAGCCAAGGGACTAGCGGGGTTCACTCCTACGAGCAGTACTTC
CDR3: CASSQGTSGVHSYEQYF
V: TRBV7-9
J: TRBJ2-7
size: once
D: TRBD2